This T cell receptor beta chain was retrieved from a study of blood T cell repertoires in COVID-19. Background on the study: The cDNA or gDNA used as material had been derived from T cells, B-cell-depleted T cells, or PBMCs.

CDR3 size: 14 residues. Germline V gene lookup returns CDR1 GTSNPN and CDR2 SVGIG (reference sequence). V was clipped by 3 bases and J by 3 bases; unmatched bases: 6. Authors' analysis steps: Quantification of nucleated cells was approximated via reference gene primer amplification. The table came from immunoSEQ multiplex PCR; TCRdb's copy has only in-frame clones and leaves some out. V, J and clone size were drawn from that table, and D and trimming were deduced from the DNA. The sample contains about 180,000 clones, about 86% of which appear only once. V gene TRBV30 combines with J gene TRBJ2-7; 9 nucleotides match TRBD1. What was sequenced was peripheral blood. The sequence was collected from a man aged 45-65 years with active or convalescent COVID-19. CDR3 protein: CAWRSGTGLYEQYF. The CDR3 region has the DNA TGTGCCTGGAGATCCGGGACAGGGCTCTACGAGCAGTACTTC.